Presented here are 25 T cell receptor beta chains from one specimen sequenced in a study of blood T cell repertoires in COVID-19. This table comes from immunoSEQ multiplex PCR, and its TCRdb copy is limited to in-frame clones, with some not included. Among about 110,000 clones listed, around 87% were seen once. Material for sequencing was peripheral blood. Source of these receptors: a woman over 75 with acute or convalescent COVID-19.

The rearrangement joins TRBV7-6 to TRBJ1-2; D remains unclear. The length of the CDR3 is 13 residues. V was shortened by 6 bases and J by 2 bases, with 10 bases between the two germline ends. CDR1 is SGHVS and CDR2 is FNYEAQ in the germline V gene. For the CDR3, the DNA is TGTGCCAGCAGTTCAGCGGGGAACTATGGCTACACCTTC. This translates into CASSSAGNYGYTF. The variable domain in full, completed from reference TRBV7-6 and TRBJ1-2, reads GAGVSQSPRYKVTKRGQDVALRCDPISGHVSLYWYRQALGQGPEFLTYFNYEAQQDKSGLPNDRFSAERPEGSISTLTIQRTEQRDSAMYRCASSSAGNYGYTFGSGTRLTVV.

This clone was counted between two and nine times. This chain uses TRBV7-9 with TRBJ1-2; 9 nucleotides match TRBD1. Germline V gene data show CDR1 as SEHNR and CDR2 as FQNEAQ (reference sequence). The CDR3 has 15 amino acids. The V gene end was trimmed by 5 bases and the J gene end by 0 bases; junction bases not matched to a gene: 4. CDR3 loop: CASSPRDRANYGYTF. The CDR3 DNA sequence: TGTGCCAGCAGCCCCCGGGACAGGGCTAACTATGGCTACACCTTC.

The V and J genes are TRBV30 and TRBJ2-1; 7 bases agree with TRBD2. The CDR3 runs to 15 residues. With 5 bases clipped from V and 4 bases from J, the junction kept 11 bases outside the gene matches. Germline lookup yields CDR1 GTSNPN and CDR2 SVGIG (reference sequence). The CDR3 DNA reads TGTGCCTGGTCCCGGGGAGCGGGGTTATACAATGAGCAGTTCTTC. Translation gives CAWSRGAGLYNEQFF.

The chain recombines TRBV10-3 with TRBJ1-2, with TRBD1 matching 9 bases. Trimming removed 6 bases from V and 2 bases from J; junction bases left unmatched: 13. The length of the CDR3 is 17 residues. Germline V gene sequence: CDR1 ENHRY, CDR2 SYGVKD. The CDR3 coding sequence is TGTGCCATCAGAAACACAGGGGGCGCGGGCCGGAACTATGGCTACACCTTC. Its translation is CAIRNTGGAGRNYGYTF.

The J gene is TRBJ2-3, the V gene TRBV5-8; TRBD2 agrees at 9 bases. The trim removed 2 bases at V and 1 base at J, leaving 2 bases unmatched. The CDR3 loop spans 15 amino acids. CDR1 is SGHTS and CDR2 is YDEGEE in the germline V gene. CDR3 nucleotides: TGTGCCAGCAGCTTCCAGCGGGGGGGCACAGATACGCAGTATTTT. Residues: CASSFQRGGTDTQYF.

The CDR3 region has the DNA TGTGCCAGTAGTATTAGCGGGGGGGAAGAGACCCAGTACTTC. Its translation: CASSISGGEETQYF. This chain uses TRBV19 with TRBJ2-5; 11 nucleotides line up with TRBD2. J was trimmed by 3 bases and V by 3 bases; bases with no gene match: 0. The CDR3 has 14 residues. Germline V gene data show CDR1 as LNHDA and CDR2 as SQIVND (reference sequence).

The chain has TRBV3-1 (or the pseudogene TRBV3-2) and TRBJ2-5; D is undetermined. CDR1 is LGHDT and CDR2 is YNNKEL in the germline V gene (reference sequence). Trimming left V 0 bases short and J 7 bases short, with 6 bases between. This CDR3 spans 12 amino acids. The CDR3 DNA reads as TGTGCCAGCAGCCAAGATCGAGGGACCCAGTACTTC. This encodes CASSQDRGTQYF.

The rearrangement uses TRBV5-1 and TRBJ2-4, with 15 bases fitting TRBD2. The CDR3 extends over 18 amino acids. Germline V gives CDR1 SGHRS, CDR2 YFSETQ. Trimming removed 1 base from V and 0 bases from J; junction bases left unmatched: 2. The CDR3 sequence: CASSLWTSGGVAKNIQYF. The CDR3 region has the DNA TGCGCCAGCAGCTTGTGGACTAGCGGGGGGGTAGCCAAAAACATTCAGTACTTC.

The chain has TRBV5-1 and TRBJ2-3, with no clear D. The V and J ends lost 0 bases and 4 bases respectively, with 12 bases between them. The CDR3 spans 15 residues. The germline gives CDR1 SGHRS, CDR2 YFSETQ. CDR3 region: CASSLARNAPDTQYF. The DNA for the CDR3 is TGCGCCAGCAGCTTGGCCAGGAATGCCCCAGATACGCAGTATTTT.

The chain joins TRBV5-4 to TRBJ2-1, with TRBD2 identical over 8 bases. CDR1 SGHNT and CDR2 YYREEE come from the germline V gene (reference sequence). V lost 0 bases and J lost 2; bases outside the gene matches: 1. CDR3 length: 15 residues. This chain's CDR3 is CASSLGLATYNEQFF. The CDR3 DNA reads TGTGCCAGCAGCTTGGGACTAGCGACCTACAATGAGCAGTTCTTC.

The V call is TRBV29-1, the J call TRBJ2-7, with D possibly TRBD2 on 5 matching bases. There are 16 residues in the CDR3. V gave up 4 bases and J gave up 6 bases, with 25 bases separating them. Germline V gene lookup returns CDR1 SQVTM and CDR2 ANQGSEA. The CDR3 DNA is TGCAGCGTTGTCCCCCCAAGGGCCTCCGAGGGTGTCGAGCAGTACTTC. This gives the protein CSVVPPRASEGVEQYF.

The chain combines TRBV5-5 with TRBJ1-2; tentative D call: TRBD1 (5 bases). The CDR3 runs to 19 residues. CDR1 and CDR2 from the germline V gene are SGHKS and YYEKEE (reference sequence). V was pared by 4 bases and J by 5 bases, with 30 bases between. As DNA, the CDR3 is TGTGCCAGCAGCCAAGCATGGGACTCCACAAAGGGAGGGCGTTATGGCTACACCTTC. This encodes CASSQAWDSTKGGRYGYTF.

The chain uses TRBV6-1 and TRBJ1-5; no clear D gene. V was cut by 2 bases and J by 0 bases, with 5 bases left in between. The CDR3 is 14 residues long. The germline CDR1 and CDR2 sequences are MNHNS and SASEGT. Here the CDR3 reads CASSEFNSNQPQHF. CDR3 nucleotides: TGTGCCAGCAGTGAATTTAATAGCAATCAGCCCCAGCATTTT.

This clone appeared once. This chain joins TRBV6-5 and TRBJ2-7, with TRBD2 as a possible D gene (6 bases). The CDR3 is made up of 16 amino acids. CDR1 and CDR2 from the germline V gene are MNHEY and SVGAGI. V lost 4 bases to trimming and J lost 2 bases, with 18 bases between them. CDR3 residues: CASSSPWGVVTYEQYF. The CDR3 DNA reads TGTGCCAGCAGTTCCCCGTGGGGGGTAGTGACCTACGAGCAGTACTTC.

The DNA of the CDR3 is TGTGCCAGCAGCGCGGGACAGGGAATAAACACCATATATTTT. The encoded protein is CASSAGQGINTIYF. The chain is built from TRBV9 and TRBJ1-3, with 9 positions matching TRBD1. Trimming at V came to 3 bases and at J to 6 bases, leaving 4 bases not matched to a gene. This CDR3 spans 14 amino acids. The germline V gene encodes CDR1 SGDLS and CDR2 YYNGEE.

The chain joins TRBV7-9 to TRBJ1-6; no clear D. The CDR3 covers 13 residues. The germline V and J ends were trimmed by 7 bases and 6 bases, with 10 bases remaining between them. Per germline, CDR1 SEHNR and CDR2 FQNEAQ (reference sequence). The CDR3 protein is CASTGSINSPLHF. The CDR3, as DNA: TGTGCCAGCACCGGTTCTATTAATTCACCCCTCCACTTT.

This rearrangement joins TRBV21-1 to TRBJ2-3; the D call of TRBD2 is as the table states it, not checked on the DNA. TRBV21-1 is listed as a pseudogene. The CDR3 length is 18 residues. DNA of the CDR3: TGTGCCAGCAGCACACTAGCGGGGGGGCCTATTATCACAGATACGCAGTATTTT. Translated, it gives CASSTLAGGPIITDTQYF.

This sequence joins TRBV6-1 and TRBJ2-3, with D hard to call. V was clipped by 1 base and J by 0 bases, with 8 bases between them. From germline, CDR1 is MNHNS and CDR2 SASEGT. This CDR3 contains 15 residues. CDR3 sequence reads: CASSEGRSSTDTQYF. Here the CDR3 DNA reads TGTGCCAGCAGTGAAGGCAGGTCTAGCACAGATACGCAGTATTTT.

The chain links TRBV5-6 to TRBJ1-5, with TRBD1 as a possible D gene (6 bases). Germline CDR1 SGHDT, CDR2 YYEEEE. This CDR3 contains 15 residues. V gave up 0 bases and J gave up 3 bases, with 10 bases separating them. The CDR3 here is CASSLGDKLNQPQHF. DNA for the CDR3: TGTGCCAGCAGCTTGGGGGACAAACTCAATCAGCCCCAGCATTTT. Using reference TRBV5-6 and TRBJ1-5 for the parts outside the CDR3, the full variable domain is DAGVTQSPTHLIKTRGQQVTLRCSPKSGHDTVSWYQQALGQGPQFIFQYYEEEERQRGNFPDRFSGHQFPNYSSELNVNALLLGDSALYLCASSLGDKLNQPQHFGDGTRLSIL.

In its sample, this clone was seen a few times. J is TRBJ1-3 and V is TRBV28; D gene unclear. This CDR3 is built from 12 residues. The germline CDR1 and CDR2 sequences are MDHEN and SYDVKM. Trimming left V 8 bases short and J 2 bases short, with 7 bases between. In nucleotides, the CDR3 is TGTGCCAGCGCGCGGGCTGGAAACACCATATATTTT. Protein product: CASARAGNTIYF.

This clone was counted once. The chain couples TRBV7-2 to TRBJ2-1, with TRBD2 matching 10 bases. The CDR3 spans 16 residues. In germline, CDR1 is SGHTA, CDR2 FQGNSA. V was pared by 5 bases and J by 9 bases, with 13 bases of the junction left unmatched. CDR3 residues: CASSPSLAGAPGEQFF. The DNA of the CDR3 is TGTGCCAGCAGCCCATCTCTAGCGGGGGCACCGGGTGAGCAGTTCTTC.

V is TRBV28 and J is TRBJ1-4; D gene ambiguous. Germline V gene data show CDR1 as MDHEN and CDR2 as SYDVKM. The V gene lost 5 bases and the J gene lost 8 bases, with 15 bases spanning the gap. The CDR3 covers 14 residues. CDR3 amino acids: CASSLREGWEKLFF. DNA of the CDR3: TGTGCCAGCAGTCTTAGAGAGGGATGGGAAAAACTGTTTTTT.

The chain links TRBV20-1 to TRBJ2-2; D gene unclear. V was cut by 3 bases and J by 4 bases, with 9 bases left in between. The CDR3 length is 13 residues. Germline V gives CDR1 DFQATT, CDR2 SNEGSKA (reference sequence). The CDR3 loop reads CSASDGSTGELFF. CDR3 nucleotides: TGCAGTGCTAGTGACGGGTCCACCGGGGAGCTGTTTTTT.

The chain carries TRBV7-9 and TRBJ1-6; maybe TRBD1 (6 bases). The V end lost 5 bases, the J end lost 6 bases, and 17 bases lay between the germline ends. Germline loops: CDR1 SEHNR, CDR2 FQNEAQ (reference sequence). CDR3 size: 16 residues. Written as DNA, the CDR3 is TGTGCCAGCAGCCCAATCGGGGGGGGCTTTAATTCACCCCTCCACTTT. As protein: CASSPIGGGFNSPLHF.

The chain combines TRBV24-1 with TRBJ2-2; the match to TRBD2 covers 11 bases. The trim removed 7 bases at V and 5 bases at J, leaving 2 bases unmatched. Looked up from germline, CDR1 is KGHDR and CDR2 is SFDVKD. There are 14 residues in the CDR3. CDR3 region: CATRSSGGTGELFF. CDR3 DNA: TGTGCCACCAGATCTAGCGGGGGGACCGGGGAGCTGTTTTTT.